A single sample is the source of the 3 T cell receptor beta chains below, sequenced in a study of T cells after yellow fever vaccination. TCRdb analysed the 5' RACE reads with MiXCR anew, one entry per CDR3 protein. Among 170,000 or so distinct CDR3 sequences listed, around 9.7% were seen once. Specimen: CD8+ T cells sorted from PBMCs, collected 45 days after the yellow fever booster vaccination. The receptors come from a young man who received the YFV17D yellow fever vaccine.

This clonotype has just a few counts. The rearrangement links TRBV4-3 to TRBJ2-1; D perhaps matches TRBD2 (5 bases). The CDR3 contains 15 residues. CDR1 LGHNA and CDR2 YSLEER come from the germline V gene. The ends were cut back, 4 bases at V and 3 bases at J, with 13 bases in the middle. The CDR3 region is CASSRDIGVYNEQFF. The CDR3 nucleotides read TGCGCCAGCAGCCGAGATATCGGGGTCTACAATGAGCAGTTCTTC.

This clonotype was counted between two and nine times. The genes are TRBV20-1 and TRBJ2-7; 7 bases match TRBD1. In germline, CDR1 is DFQATT, CDR2 SNEGSKA (reference sequence). J was trimmed by 3 bases and V by 3 bases; bases with no gene match: 5. The CDR3 extends over 13 amino acids. The DNA of the CDR3 is TGCAGTGCTAGGGGGACAGCCCGCTACGAGCAGTACGTC. Translating gives CSARGTARYEQYV.

This clonotype has only a few counts. The CDR3 DNA reads as TGTGCCAGTCGGACAGGTCCGTATTCACCCCTCCACTTT. It specifies CASRTGPYSPLHF. The chain is built from TRBV6-5 and TRBJ1-6; 7 nucleotides match TRBD1. The CDR3 extends over 13 amino acids. CDR1 is MNHEY, CDR2 SVGAGI, per germline. V was pared by 9 bases and J by 8 bases, with 7 bases of the junction left unmatched.